This TCR beta chain was captured by sequencing in a study of technical replicates of blood from a handful of donors. Trimming removed 0 bases from V and 3 bases from J, with 9 bases in between. This CDR3 region has 15 residues. The germline gives CDR1 MNHNY, CDR2 SVGAGI (reference sequence). Sequencing used immunoSEQ multiplex PCR; TCRdb keeps in-frame clones, though not all of them. Of approximately 49,000 clones in the sample, approximately 90% were seen once. The sequencing input was PBMCs. The TCR was taken from a human donor in good health. Some clones in this sample may be carry-over from other donors' samples. The chain employs TRBV6-6 and TRBJ1-5; D not certain. CDR3 loop: CASSYSPGNNQPQHF. In DNA, the CDR3 is TGTGCCAGCAGTTACTCACCGGGGAACAATCAGCCCCAGCATTTT.